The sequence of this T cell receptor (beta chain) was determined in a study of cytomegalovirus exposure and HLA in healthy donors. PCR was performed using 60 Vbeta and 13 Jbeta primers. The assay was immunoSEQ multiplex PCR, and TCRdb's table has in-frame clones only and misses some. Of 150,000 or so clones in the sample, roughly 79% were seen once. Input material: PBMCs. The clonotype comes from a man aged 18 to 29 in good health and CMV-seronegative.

The CDR3 protein is CASSLQGLADTDTQYF. CDR3 DNA sequence: TGTGCCAGCAGCCTACAGGGACTAGCGGACACAGATACGCAGTATTTT. This chain joins TRBV9 and TRBJ2-3, with 11 bases identical to TRBD2. With 4 bases clipped from V and 2 bases from J, the junction kept 6 bases outside the gene matches. The CDR3 is 16 amino acids. The V gene's germline CDR1 is SGDLS and CDR2 YYNGEE. Full variable domain (outside the CDR3, taken from reference TRBV9 and TRBJ2-3): DSGVTQTPKHLITATGQRVTLRCSPRSGDLSVYWYQQSLDQGLQFLIQYYNGEERAKGNILERFSAQQFPDLHSELNLSSLELGDSALYFCASSLQGLADTDTQYFGPGTRLTVL.